Below are 24 T cell receptor beta chains sequenced from a single sample in a study of CD4 T cell repertoires in COVID-19 (dated by TCRdb to about 2021). What these receptors recognize is not known. The time point label, as the study defines it: sample from a COVID-19-recovered individual after infection. Libraries were made using the immunoSEQ multiplex PCR assay. Entries here come from immuneACCESS through TCRdb and include only in-frame sequences with V and J called. Some clones fail to appear in such tables; in the studies checked, an unresolved V gene covers under half of the shortfall, and the cause of the remainder is unknown. Present in this sample are around 1,700 clones, roughly 15% of which were seen just once. Approximately 11% of the sample comes from the top ten. The specimen comprised memory CD4+ T cells, cultured in vitro, sampled after recovery from COVID-19. The intended sense of this specimen's cell subset or site label: total CD4+ memory T cells. The receptors stem from a human donor who had COVID-19.

This clone is termed medium-sized. The gene calls are TRBV5-5 and TRBJ2-7; 8 nucleotides match TRBD2. Trimming at V came to 4 bases and at J to 0 bases, leaving 3 bases not matched to a gene. Germline V gives CDR1 SGHKS, CDR2 YYEKEE (reference sequence). The CDR3 sequence is 14 residues long. The CDR3 region is CASSGTSGSYEQYF. Here the CDR3 DNA reads TGTGCCAGCAGCGGAACTAGCGGCTCCTACGAGCAGTACTTC.

This clone appeared a few times. The genes are TRBV12-3 or TRBV12-4 and TRBJ1-4, with D hard to call. The V and J ends lost 5 bases and 7 bases respectively, with 8 bases between them. There are 12 residues in the CDR3. The CDR3 coding sequence is TGTGCCAGCAGTGGGCGGCCTGAAAAACTGTTTTTT. This codes for CASSGRPEKLFF.

This clone is large in the sample. The genes are TRBV14 and TRBJ1-1; D is undetermined. V lost 4 bases and J lost 6, with 15 bases in between. The CDR3 consists of 14 residues. The V gene's germline CDR1 is SGHDN and CDR2 FVKESK. The CDR3 sequence: CASSPEEGRAEAFF. In DNA form, the CDR3 reads TGTGCCAGCAGCCCGGAGGAGGGTAGGGCTGAAGCTTTCTTT.

There are a few counts of this clone. The chain recombines TRBV7-8 with TRBJ1-2; TRBD1 aligns across 7 bases. Germline CDR1 is SGHVS and CDR2 is FQNEAQ. This CDR3 has 15 amino acids. V lost 4 bases, J lost 8 bases, and 13 bases stayed unmatched. The CDR3 nucleotides are TGTGCCAGCAGCTCGGCAAACAGGGGATCCTTGGGCTACACCTTC. It specifies CASSSANRGSLGYTF.

This chain joins TRBV7-2 and TRBJ2-3; perhaps D is TRBD1 or TRBD2 (5 bases each). CDR1 and CDR2 (germline): SGHTA, FQGNSA. CDR3 length equals 14 residues. Trimming removed 4 bases from V and 7 bases from J, with 15 bases in between. CDR3 DNA sequence: TGTGCCAGCAGCTGGGGACCCTCCAGGAATACGCAGTATTTT. This codes for CASSWGPSRNTQYF.

The chain employs TRBV5-1 and TRBJ2-2; possibly TRBD2 for D (5 bases). Germline V gene sequence: CDR1 SGHRS, CDR2 YFSETQ. Deletions cut 3 bases from V and 1 base from J, with 10 bases between. This CDR3 comprises 15 residues. In DNA form, the CDR3 reads TGCGCCAGCAGCTCGGGAACATTGAACACCGGGGAGCTGTTTTTT. This gives the protein CASSSGTLNTGELFF.

By frequency in the sample, this clone is large. An end of the junction differs from the germline gene, which may be a read error. The CDR3 DNA follows: TGTGCCAGCACCTTAAGGGGGCGAGACACTGAAGCTTTCTTT. Translated, it gives CASTLRGRDTEAFF. This chain joins TRBV13 and TRBJ1-1; 7 nucleotides agree with TRBD1. CDR3 length equals 14 residues. CDR1 and CDR2 from the germline V gene are PRHDT and FYEKMQ (reference sequence).

Comment on this clone: With a much larger clone just one base away, this may be a read error. The chain is built from TRBV19 and TRBJ2-1, with D maybe TRBD1 (6 bases). Trimming stripped 6 bases from V and 11 bases from J, with 23 bases between. Germline V gene lookup returns CDR1 LNHDA and CDR2 SQIVND (reference sequence). The CDR3 contains 15 residues. CDR3 sequence: CASRPSGTPSRKQFF. CDR3 in DNA: TGTGCCAGTAGACCTTCCGGGACACCCTCAAGGAAGCAGTTCTTC.

The chain couples TRBV10-3 to TRBJ1-6; D unresolved. With 8 bases removed from V and 3 bases from J, the gap between germline ends came to 8 bases. CDR3 length: 13 residues. The germline V gene has CDR1 ENHRY and CDR2 SYGVKD. The CDR3: CAIQWDYNSPLHF. The DNA for the CDR3 is TGTGCCATCCAGTGGGACTATAATTCACCCCTCCACTTT.

By share of the sample, this clone is medium-sized. This chain links TRBV6-5 with TRBJ1-4; D is unresolved. The CDR3 runs 15 residues. V was clipped by 5 bases and J by 7 bases, with 17 bases between them. Germline loops: CDR1 MNHEY, CDR2 SVGAGI. CDR3 amino acids: CASSTRVPVLEKLFF. CDR3 coding DNA: TGTGCCAGCAGTACCCGGGTCCCGGTCCTTGAAAAACTGTTTTTT.

This clone rates as medium-sized (0.01 to 0.1%). The gene calls are TRBV7-2 and TRBJ2-7; no reliable D call. V lost 4 bases and J lost 1, with 8 bases in between. The CDR3 is 13 residues long. CDR1 is SGHTA and CDR2 is FQGNSA in the germline V gene. CDR3 coding DNA: TGTGCCAGCAGCTCCGCCCCTTCCTACGAGCAGTACTTC. It translates to CASSSAPSYEQYF. Full variable domain (outside the CDR3, taken from reference TRBV7-2 and TRBJ2-7): GAGVSQSPSNKVTEKGKDVELRCDPISGHTALYWYRQSLGQGLEFLIYFQGNSAPDKSGLPSDRFSAERTGGSVSTLTIQRTQQEDSAVYLCASSSAPSYEQYFGPGTRLTVT.

This clone was observed a few times. The V and J genes are TRBV18 and TRBJ2-7, with D tentatively TRBD2 (6 bases). The V gene lost 2 bases and the J gene lost 6 bases, with 14 bases spanning the gap. CDR1 and CDR2 (germline): KGHSH, LQKENI. There are 14 residues in the CDR3. The CDR3 protein is CASSPGRGSIEQYF. The CDR3 DNA follows: TGTGCCAGCTCACCAGGGCGGGGCTCGATCGAGCAGTACTTC.

Regarding this clone: In the same sample, other DNA sequences code for this CDR3. The chain employs TRBV5-1 and TRBJ2-3; 7 positions agree with TRBD2. V trimming: 4 bases; J trimming: 3 bases; junction bases outside the gene matches: 8. CDR3 length equals 15 residues. Germline CDR1 SGHRS, CDR2 YFSETQ. CDR3 sequence: CASSPPGGSTDTQYF. CDR3 sequence (DNA): TGCGCCAGCAGCCCCCCGGGCGGGAGTACAGATACGCAGTATTTT.

The chain recombines TRBV7-8 with TRBJ2-3; D remains ambiguous. The CDR3 contains 16 residues. The ends were cut back, 0 bases at V and 6 bases at J, with 16 bases in the middle. Germline V gene data show CDR1 as SGHVS and CDR2 as FQNEAQ. The CDR3 loop is CASSLARGGPMDTQYF. CDR3 DNA sequence: TGTGCCAGCAGCTTAGCGCGAGGCGGTCCTATGGATACGCAGTATTTT.

This clone showed up just a few times. The rearrangement links TRBV6-5 to TRBJ1-2; 9 bases are a match to TRBD1. The CDR3 covers 14 residues. Per germline, CDR1 MNHEY and CDR2 SVGAGI. Losses at the gene ends were 5 bases for V and 7 bases for J; bases not matched to a gene: 8. The CDR3 reads CASSRDRGGFGYTF. The CDR3 DNA sequence: TGTGCCAGCAGTAGAGACAGGGGGGGGTTTGGCTACACCTTC.

J is TRBJ2-5 and V is TRBV24-1; 7 positions match TRBD2. Germline CDR1 KGHDR, CDR2 SFDVKD. The CDR3 covers 16 residues. V was clipped by 6 bases and J by 2 bases; unmatched bases: 11. CDR3 DNA: TGTGCCACCAGTTCCACAACTAGCGCCCCTCAAGAGACCCAGTACTTC. It yields the protein CATSSTTSAPQETQYF.

This clone is medium-sized. CDR3 loop: CASSPKFPAGSSYEQYF. CDR3 coding DNA: TGCGCCAGCAGCCCCAAGTTCCCAGCAGGTTCTTCCTACGAGCAGTACTTC. V gene TRBV4-1 combines with J gene TRBJ2-7; no definite D call. Looked up from germline, CDR1 is MGHRA and CDR2 is YSYEKL. The CDR3 is 17 amino acids. V dropped 4 bases and J dropped 1 base, with 20 bases sitting between them.

The table lists this clone with a few counts. The chain recombines TRBV11-2 with TRBJ2-5, with a possible D match to TRBD1 (6 bases). This CDR3 is built from 15 residues. Germline CDR1 is SGHAT and CDR2 is FQNNGV. V was clipped by 6 bases and J by 5 bases, with 19 bases between them. DNA of the CDR3: TGTGCCAGCAGATCTTTCACAGGGCCCCGGGAGACCCAGTACTTC. Translated: CASRSFTGPRETQYF.

V is TRBV10-1 and J is TRBJ2-1; D is uncertain. The ends were cut back, 5 bases at V and 4 bases at J, with 6 bases in the middle. This CDR3 is built from 12 residues. The germline CDR1 and CDR2 sequences are WNHNN and SYGVQD (reference sequence). The CDR3 DNA follows: TGCGCCAGCAGTCAGCAGTACAATGAGCAGTTCTTC. Its protein product is CASSQQYNEQFF.

Judged by abundance, this clone is medium-sized. The chain joins TRBV6-5 to TRBJ1-2; no clear D. Germline CDR1 MNHEY, CDR2 SVGAGI. CDR3 length: 13 residues. The V and J ends lost 3 bases and 8 bases respectively, with 13 bases between them. Here the CDR3 reads CASSYRGSLGYTF. CDR3 bases: TGTGCCAGCAGTTATCGGGGATCGTTAGGCTACACCTTC.

This clone is medium-sized in the sample. This chain joins TRBV4-2 and TRBJ1-2; 12 positions match TRBD1. Germline V gives CDR1 LGHNA, CDR2 YNFKEQ. The V segment lost 0 bases and the J segment 7 bases; nucleotides outside the gene matches: 6. The CDR3 has 16 amino acids. The CDR3 nucleotides are TGTGCCAGCAGCCAAGATCTGGGACAGGGGGCCGGTGGCTACACCTTC. This gives the protein CASSQDLGQGAGGYTF.

In its sample, this clone is large (0.1 to 1%). The sample has other DNA sequences that encode this CDR3 too. The V gene is TRBV10-3, the J gene TRBJ1-1, with a weak D call TRBD1 (6 bases). CDR1 is ENHRY, CDR2 SYGVKD, per germline. The CDR3 is made up of 11 amino acids. CDR3 coding DNA: TGTGCGGGGGGGGGCTCTAATGAAGCTTTCTTT. As protein: CAGGGSNEAFF.

This clone is labeled as medium-sized. The V call is TRBV7-8, the J call TRBJ1-1; 10 bases are a match to TRBD1. The CDR3 totals 15 residues. V lost 1 base and J lost 9; bases outside the gene matches: 8. The germline gives CDR1 SGHVS, CDR2 FQNEAQ. Here the CDR3 reads CASSLVTGGQIKAFF. CDR3 DNA sequence: TGTGCCAGCAGCTTAGTGACAGGGGGCCAAATAAAAGCTTTCTTT.

The chain has TRBV7-3 and TRBJ2-7, with 7 positions matching TRBD1. From germline, CDR1 is SGHTA and CDR2 FQGTGA. Germline trimming cut 8 bases from V and 3 bases from J; bases unmatched to any gene: 4. The CDR3 has 12 amino acids. DNA for the CDR3: TGTGCCAGCGAAAGGACAGGCTACGAGCAGTACTTC. Amino acids: CASERTGYEQYF.